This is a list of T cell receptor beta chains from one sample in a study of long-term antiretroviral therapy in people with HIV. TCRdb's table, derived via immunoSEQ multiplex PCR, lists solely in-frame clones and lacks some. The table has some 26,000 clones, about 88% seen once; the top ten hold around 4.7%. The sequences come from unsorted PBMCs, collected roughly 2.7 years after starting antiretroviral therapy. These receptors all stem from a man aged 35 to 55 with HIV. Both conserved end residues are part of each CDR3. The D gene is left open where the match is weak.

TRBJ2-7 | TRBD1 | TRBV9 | TGTGCCAGCAGCCCAGATCCGGGACAGACCTACGAGCAGTACTTC | CASSPDPGQTYEQYF
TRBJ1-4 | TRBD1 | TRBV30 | TGTGCCTGGAGTGCATGGGACAGCCATAATGAAAAACTGTTTTTT | CAWSAWDSHNEKLFF
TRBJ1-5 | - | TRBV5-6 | TGTGCCAGCAGCTTACAGGGAACTGGTAGCAATCAGCCCCAGCATTTT | CASSLQGTGSNQPQHF
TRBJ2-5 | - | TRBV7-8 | TGTGCCAGCAGCCTAAATGCGCGTATACAAGAGACCCAGTACTTC | CASSLNARIQETQYF
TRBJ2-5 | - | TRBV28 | TGTGCCAGCAGTTTTCTGACACCGTACCAAGAGACCCAGTACTTC | CASSFLTPYQETQYF
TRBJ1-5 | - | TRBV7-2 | TGTGCCAGCAGCTTAGTGTCTGGAAATCAGCCCCAGCATTTT | CASSLVSGNQPQHF
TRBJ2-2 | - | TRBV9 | TGTGCCAGCAGCGTAGAGTTTGGTGCCACCGGGGAGCTGTTTTTT | CASSVEFGATGELFF
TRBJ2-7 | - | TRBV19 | TGTGCCAGTAGCATCGGCGGGTATAGCGAGCAGTACTTC | CASSIGGYSEQYF
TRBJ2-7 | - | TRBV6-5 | TGTGCCAGCAGTTCCGACCCTCCCTACGAGCAGTACTTC | CASSSDPPYEQYF
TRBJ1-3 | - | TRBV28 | TGTGCCAGCAGTCCCACAACAACTGGAAACACCATATATTTT | CASSPTTTGNTIYF
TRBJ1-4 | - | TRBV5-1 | TGCGCCAGCAGCCACGGAGGGGAAAAACTGTTTTTT | CASSHGGEKLFF
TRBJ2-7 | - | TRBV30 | TGTGCCTGGAGTGTAAAAGGGAGAAGCTACGAGCAGTACTTC | CAWSVKGRSYEQYF
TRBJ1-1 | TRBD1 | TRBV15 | TGTGCCACCAGCACACAGGGGTACGGCACTGAAGCTTTCTTT | CATSTQGYGTEAFF